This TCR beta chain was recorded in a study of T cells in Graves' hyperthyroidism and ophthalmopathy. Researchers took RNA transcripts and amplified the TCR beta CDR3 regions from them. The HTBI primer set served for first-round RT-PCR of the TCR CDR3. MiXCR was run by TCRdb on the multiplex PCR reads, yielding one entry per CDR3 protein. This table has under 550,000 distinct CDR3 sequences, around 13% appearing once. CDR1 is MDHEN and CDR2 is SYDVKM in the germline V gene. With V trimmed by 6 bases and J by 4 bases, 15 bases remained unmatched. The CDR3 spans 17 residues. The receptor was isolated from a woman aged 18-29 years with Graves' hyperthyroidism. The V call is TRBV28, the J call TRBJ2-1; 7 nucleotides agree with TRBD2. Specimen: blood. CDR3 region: CASSQDMSGEIYNEQFF. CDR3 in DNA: TGTGCCAGCAGCCAAGATATGAGCGGGGAAATATACAATGAGCAGTTCTTC.